In this sample, the clone carrying this TCR beta chain turned up once. Antigen: not known. Time point: week 5, during vaccination. Topical imiquimod was applied with each vaccine dose, which held 300 ug of mutant IDH1 20-mer peptide. The astrocytomas were IDH1-mutant, ATRX-negative, and WHO grade 3 or 4. The data derive from a study of a mutant IDH1 vaccine in newly diagnosed glioma. Whole-study context: Before enrollment, patients got radiotherapy alone, temozolomide alone, or mostly the combination. Study-wide points: The vaccine induced immune responses, and these occurred in about 95% of patients.

Deletions cut 6 bases from V and 10 bases from J, with 15 bases between. This CDR3 is built from 13 residues. Germline V gene data show CDR1 as SNHLY and CDR2 as FYNNEI. This table comes from immunoSEQ multiplex PCR, and its TCRdb copy is limited to in-frame clones, with some not included. The sample carries about 26,000 clones, approximately 79% recorded once. The sample here was PBMCs, taken from a glioma patient whose treatment included an IDH1 peptide vaccine. The TCR was taken from a man aged 40-49 years with glioma. Some clones in this sample may be carry-over from other donors' samples. The J gene is TRBJ1-4, the V gene TRBV2, with a possible D match to TRBD1 (5 bases). This CDR3 is CASREDGGGKLFF. For the CDR3, the DNA is TGTGCCAGCAGAGAGGACGGGGGTGGAAAACTGTTTTTT.